The 23 T cell receptor beta chains reported below all come from one sample, sequenced in a study of cytomegalovirus exposure and HLA in healthy donors. Produced via immunoSEQ multiplex PCR; TCRdb's table is partial and in-frame only. The sample has around 190,000 clones, more than 75% seen once; the top ten hold roughly 7%. Sample: PBMCs. Receptor source: a man aged 25-45 years in good health and CMV-seropositive.

V gene TRBV6-6 combines with J gene TRBJ2-3, with 9 positions matching TRBD1. V lost 6 bases to trimming and J lost 9 bases; unmatched junction nucleotides: 10. Germline V gives CDR1 MNHNY, CDR2 SVGAGI (reference sequence). The CDR3 loop spans 14 amino acids. The CDR3 sequence: CASRHPGTGRTQYF. For the CDR3, the DNA is TGTGCCAGCAGACATCCCGGGACAGGGAGGACGCAGTATTTT.

The chain has TRBV27 and TRBJ2-7; D unclear. The CDR3 covers 13 residues. V lost 5 bases, J lost 3 bases, and 11 bases lay in between. CDR1 and CDR2 from the germline V gene are MNHEY and SMNVEV (reference sequence). This CDR3 is CASSLTISYEQYF. In nucleotides, the CDR3 is TGTGCCAGCAGTCTTACAATTAGCTACGAGCAGTACTTC.

The chain carries TRBV7-9 and TRBJ1-4, with 7 nucleotides matching TRBD1. The CDR3 consists of 15 residues. Germline V gene data show CDR1 as SEHNR and CDR2 as FQNEAQ (reference sequence). J was trimmed by 5 bases and V by 4 bases; bases with no gene match: 7. The CDR3 region has the DNA TGTGCCAGCAGCTCCCAGGGGGTCTCAAATGAAAAACTGTTTTTT. This sequence encodes CASSSQGVSNEKLFF.

The chain uses TRBV28 and TRBJ1-4; 8 bases line up with TRBD1. CDR3 length equals 15 residues. From germline, CDR1 is MDHEN and CDR2 SYDVKM. Germline trimming cut 5 bases from V and 5 bases from J; bases unmatched to any gene: 7. CDR3 region: CASSPGQGGNEKLFF. CDR3 bases: TGTGCCAGCAGTCCCGGACAGGGAGGGAATGAAAAACTGTTTTTT.

CDR3 protein: CASSEYPLGGGSYNEQFF. The DNA of the CDR3 is TGTGCCAGCAGTGAATACCCGCTAGGGGGGGGCTCCTACAATGAGCAGTTCTTC. This chain uses TRBV25-1 with TRBJ2-1; D perhaps matches TRBD2 (7 bases). This CDR3 comprises 18 residues. Germline-derived CDR1 and CDR2 are MGHDK and SYGVNS. The V and J ends lost 0 bases and 0 bases respectively, with 15 bases between them.

J is TRBJ2-1 and V is TRBV6-4, with D unresolved. The CDR3 spans 13 residues. Per germline, CDR1 MRHNA and CDR2 SNTAGT. Trimming pared 0 bases from V and 9 bases from J, leaving 9 bases between. The CDR3 protein is CASSDSGLGEQFF. In nucleotides, the CDR3 is TGTGCCAGCAGTGACTCAGGGTTGGGTGAGCAGTTCTTC.

The V call is TRBV7-2, the J call TRBJ2-3, with D possibly matching TRBD2 (5 bases). The CDR3 is 15 residues long. The V and J ends lost 3 bases and 3 bases respectively, with 13 bases between them. Germline V CDR1 and CDR2: SGHTA, FQGNSA. The CDR3 nucleotides read TGTGCCAGCAGCTTGAGCGGTTTCGGAACAGATACGCAGTATTTT. Amino acid sequence: CASSLSGFGTDTQYF.

The chain links TRBV28 to TRBJ1-2; the D gene is possibly TRBD1 (6 bases). Germline V CDR1 and CDR2: MDHEN, SYDVKM. The CDR3 runs 14 residues. With 6 bases removed from V and 4 bases from J, the gap between germline ends came to 15 bases. CDR3 sequence reads: CASSPSQTGYGYTF. The CDR3 DNA reads as TGTGCCAGCAGCCCGTCTCAGACAGGCTATGGCTACACCTTC.

The chain joins TRBV7-2 to TRBJ2-5; weak D call: TRBD2 (6 bases). Germline values: CDR1 SGHTA, CDR2 FQGNSA. The CDR3 totals 16 residues. The V end lost 5 bases, the J end lost 1 base, and 17 bases lay between the germline ends. DNA of the CDR3: TGTGCCAGCAGCACCTACGGGAGTCCTTCCCAAGAGACCCAGTACTTC. Translation: CASSTYGSPSQETQYF.

This clone is a singleton in its sample. The rearrangement joins TRBV9 to TRBJ1-3; D gene uncertain. The CDR3 is made up of 14 amino acids. Germline lookup yields CDR1 SGDLS and CDR2 YYNGEE. V gave up 0 bases and J gave up 7 bases, with 11 bases separating them. CDR3 protein: CASSVGGTRNTIYF. In DNA, the CDR3 is TGTGCCAGCAGCGTAGGGGGAACCCGCAACACCATATATTTT.

This chain links TRBV20-1 with TRBJ2-7; D uncertain. Germline values: CDR1 DFQATT, CDR2 SNEGSKA (reference sequence). V lost 5 bases to trimming and J lost 6 bases, with 11 bases between them. The CDR3 runs to 11 residues. CDR3 amino acids: CSAERWPEQYF. CDR3 DNA: TGCAGTGCTGAGAGGTGGCCCGAGCAGTACTTC.

The rearrangement joins TRBV15 to TRBJ2-5; D remains unclear. Trimming shortened V by 0 bases and J by 6 bases, and 14 bases separated the two germline ends. This CDR3 has 15 amino acids. In germline, CDR1 is LNHNV, CDR2 YYDKDF (reference sequence). The CDR3 nucleotides read TGTGCCACCAGCAGAGATGCCGCTAGTCGAAAGACCCAGTACTTC. It is translated as CATSRDAASRKTQYF.

This clone was seen a few times. This CDR3 is also generated by other DNA sequences in the sample. The rearrangement joins TRBV7-9 to TRBJ2-1; 7 nucleotides line up with TRBD2. Losses at the gene ends were 5 bases for V and 4 bases for J; bases not matched to a gene: 11. Per the germline V gene, CDR1 is SEHNR and CDR2 is FQNEAQ (reference sequence). The CDR3 contains 16 residues. The CDR3 loop reads CASSPRGGSAYNEQFF. CDR3 sequence (DNA): TGTGCCAGCAGCCCCCGCGGCGGGAGCGCGTACAATGAGCAGTTCTTC.

The gene calls are TRBV14 and TRBJ2-7; 7 bases line up with TRBD2. V lost 4 bases and J lost 7; bases outside the gene matches: 13. This CDR3 comprises 15 residues. Germline V CDR1 and CDR2: SGHDN, FVKESK. The CDR3 bases are TGTGCCAGCAGCCTTCCCGGGGAGGGCCTTGATGAGCAGTACTTC. Residues: CASSLPGEGLDEQYF.

The V and J genes are TRBV19 and TRBJ2-1, with TRBD1 as a possible D gene (5 bases). Germline lookup yields CDR1 LNHDA and CDR2 SQIVND (reference sequence). V was shortened by 4 bases and J by 5 bases, with 9 bases between the two germline ends. The CDR3 runs 13 residues. In DNA form, the CDR3 reads TGTGCCAGTAGTAAAGGGGCTAACAATGAGCAGTTCTTC. This codes for CASSKGANNEQFF.

The gene calls are TRBV20-1 and TRBJ2-5; D gene uncertain. CDR3 length: 11 amino acids. CDR1 and CDR2 (germline): DFQATT, SNEGSKA (reference sequence). The V end lost 7 bases, the J end lost 1 base, and 7 bases lay between the germline ends. The CDR3 bases are TGCAGTGGGCGGATCCAAGAGACCCAGTACTTC. This translates into CSGRIQETQYF.

The chain employs TRBV9 and TRBJ2-2; no clear D gene. Germline assignment: CDR1 SGDLS and CDR2 YYNGEE. Trimming removed 2 bases from V and 0 bases from J, with 5 bases in between. The CDR3 covers 14 residues. Here the CDR3 DNA reads TGTGCCAGCAGCGTCTTCTCGAACACCGGGGAGCTGTTTTTT. Protein product: CASSVFSNTGELFF.

This chain's CDR3 is CAISEPWDRVVSYNSPLHF. As DNA, the CDR3 is TGTGCCATCAGTGAGCCGTGGGACAGGGTAGTTTCCTATAATTCACCCCTCCACTTT. The J gene is TRBJ1-6, the V gene TRBV10-3; 9 nucleotides match TRBD1. This CDR3 has 19 amino acids. Germline-derived CDR1 and CDR2 are ENHRY and SYGVKD. V lost 2 bases, J lost 1 base, and 9 bases stayed unmatched.

The chain couples TRBV7-3 to TRBJ2-7, with 7 bases lining up with TRBD2. CDR1 SGHTA and CDR2 FQGTGA come from the germline V gene. CDR3 size: 13 residues. Losses at the gene ends were 5 bases for V and 3 bases for J; bases not matched to a gene: 4. The DNA for the CDR3 is TGTGCCAGCAGCCCCACGGGGGGCTACGAGCAGTACTTC. Encoded protein: CASSPTGGYEQYF.

V gene TRBV2 combines with J gene TRBJ2-3; maybe TRBD1 (5 bases). There are 12 residues in the CDR3. The ends were cut back, 4 bases at V and 4 bases at J, with 6 bases in the middle. Germline V CDR1 and CDR2: SNHLY, FYNNEI. In DNA form, the CDR3 reads TGTGCCAGCAGTGGGACATCAGATACGCAGTATTTT. It specifies CASSGTSDTQYF.

V gene TRBV6-5 combines with J gene TRBJ2-3; D unresolved. Germline CDR1 and CDR2: MNHEY and SVGAGI. The CDR3 loop spans 16 amino acids. The V and J ends lost 0 bases and 2 bases respectively, with 12 bases between them. CDR3 sequence reads: CASSYSGYRNTDTQYF. In nucleotides, the CDR3 is TGTGCCAGCAGTTACTCGGGCTATAGGAACACAGATACGCAGTATTTT.

The V call is TRBV19, the J call TRBJ2-7, with 8 bases identical to TRBD1. The germline CDR1 and CDR2 sequences are LNHDA and SQIVND (reference sequence). With 7 bases clipped from V and 5 bases from J, the junction kept 10 bases outside the gene matches. There are 14 residues in the CDR3. CDR3 region: CASTVRTGSHEQYF. In nucleotides, the CDR3 is TGTGCCAGTACGGTTCGGACAGGGTCCCACGAGCAGTACTTC.

The V call is TRBV5-6, the J call TRBJ2-7; D gene uncertain. The CDR3 is 16 amino acids. Germline V gives CDR1 SGHDT, CDR2 YYEEEE. Trimming took off 4 bases at V and 2 bases at J, with 19 bases between the two ends. The CDR3 DNA follows: TGTGCCAGCAGCCTCTCGGGCCGAGTTGAGACCTACGAGCAGTACTTC. Translation: CASSLSGRVETYEQYF.